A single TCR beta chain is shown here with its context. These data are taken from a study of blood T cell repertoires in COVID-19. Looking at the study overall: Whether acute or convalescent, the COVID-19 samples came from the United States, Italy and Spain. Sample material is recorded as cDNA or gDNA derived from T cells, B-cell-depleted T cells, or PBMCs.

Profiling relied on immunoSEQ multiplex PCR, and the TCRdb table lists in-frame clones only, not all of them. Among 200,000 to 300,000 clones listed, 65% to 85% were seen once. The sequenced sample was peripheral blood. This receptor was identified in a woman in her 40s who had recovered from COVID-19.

Here the CDR3 reads CASSIDFKKTQYF. Written as DNA, the CDR3 is TGTGCCAGTAGTATAGATTTCAAAAAGACCCAGTACTTC. The J gene is TRBJ2-5, the V gene TRBV19, with no clear D. CDR3 length: 13 amino acids. Trimming removed 0 bases from V and 6 bases from J, with 8 bases in between. Germline V CDR1 and CDR2: LNHDA, SQIVND (reference sequence).